One sample yielded the 5 T cell receptor beta chains listed below, sequenced in a study of blood T cell repertoires in COVID-19. The repertoire was sequenced with immunoSEQ multiplex PCR; TCRdb's copy has only in-frame clones and lacks some. The profile shows under 60,000 clones, approximately 84% of them singletons. The specimen was peripheral blood. The origin of the receptors is a man aged 55 to 69 with acute or convalescent COVID-19.

V usage is TRBV1 and J usage is TRBJ2-7; the tabulated D call, TRBD2, remains unverified against the DNA. TRBV1 is designated a pseudogene. The CDR3 has 19 amino acids. CDR3 DNA: TGCACCAGCAGCCCGATAGCAGGGGCTAGCGGGGGGACCTCCTACGAGCAGTACTTC. Translating it yields CTSSPIAGASGGTSYEQYF.

The gene calls are TRBV5-4 and TRBJ1-6; the D gene is possibly TRBD1 (5 bases). This CDR3 is built from 12 residues. The germline gives CDR1 SGHNT, CDR2 YYREEE (reference sequence). Trimming took off 1 base at V and 11 bases at J, with 7 bases between the two ends. In DNA, the CDR3 is TGTGCCAGCAGCTTGTGGGGCGCACCCCTCCACTTT. The encoded protein is CASSLWGAPLHF.

The J gene is TRBJ2-2, the V gene TRBV5-1; TRBD2 matches 10 bases. Unmatched junction bases numbered 2, after V lost 1 base and J lost 8 bases. Germline V CDR1 and CDR2: SGHRS, YFSETQ. This CDR3 contains 14 residues. CDR3 residues: CASSLTSGAGELFF. CDR3 nucleotide sequence: TGCGCCAGCAGCTTGACTAGCGGGGCTGGGGAGCTGTTTTTT.

The count of this clone is one. This sequence joins TRBV19 and TRBJ2-3; 7 nucleotides match TRBD2. The CDR3 has 14 amino acids. V dropped 8 bases and J dropped 4; count of bases not matched to a gene: 9. Germline loops: CDR1 LNHDA, CDR2 SQIVND (reference sequence). CDR3 in amino acids: CASFKAGSSDTQYF. CDR3 nucleotides: TGTGCCAGTTTTAAAGCGGGGTCTTCAGATACGCAGTATTTT.

This chain links TRBV6-5 with TRBJ1-5; perhaps TRBD1 as D (5 bases). The CDR3 sequence is 12 residues long. In germline, CDR1 is MNHEY, CDR2 SVGAGI. Trimming removed 10 bases from V and 6 bases from J, with 13 bases in between. CDR3 sequence: CATQGVGQPQHF. The CDR3, as DNA: TGTGCCACGCAAGGGGTCGGTCAGCCCCAGCATTTT.